Reported below is one T cell receptor (beta chain). This clonotype was counted many times. The clone's antigen remains unknown. No much larger clone exists at a distance of one base, and base qualities are not known. The method was 5' RACE. Sequencing was performed on an Illumina HiSeq 2500. A second roughly 6 to 11 cycle PCR used a sample-barcoded 5' primer and a J-beta primer mix. A unique molecular identifier was introduced onto each TCR beta cDNA molecule by a template-switch 5' adaptor carrying 12 random nucleotides. At least 2.5 million CDR3-containing paired-end reads were obtained from each sample. First-strand cDNA was synthesized from all RNA with the Mint cDNA synthesis kit, primed by a TRBC-specific oligonucleotide. After uracil-DNA glycosylase treatment, a first 18-cycle PCR used universal primers M1SS and BC2_uni_R on all cDNA. The original pipeline was this. Normalization of each sample was performed by random selection of 1 million high-quality reads, each carrying a distinct molecular identifier. Reads with shared molecular identifiers were discarded instead of being binned into consensus sequences. MiTCR, with a Q25 quality threshold and the strictest error-elimination algorithm, was used for CDR3 identification, clonotype clustering and error correction. A nonparametric unseen species model using Euler transformation provided a lower-bound estimate of total TCR beta diversity. TCRdb's own reprocessing of the public reads used fastp at Q25 and MiXCR and kept productive beta chains. All rows with the same CDR3 protein become a single entry with the most common DNA and genes. TCRdb, not the authors, supplied the V and J calls. The sample table holds 650,000 to 800,000 distinct CDR3 sequences, of which around 42% were seen once. Roughly 19% of the sample is taken by the ten largest.

Systemically healthy Caucasian individuals from Russia, 35 to 50 in total and aged roughly 6 to 100 years, were included as donors. About 9.1 milliliters of peripheral blood were collected from each donor into EDTA-treated Vacutainer tubes. PBMCs were isolated by Ficoll-Paque density-gradient centrifugation, with at least 6.5 million obtained per sample. Total RNA was extracted from PBMCs with Trizol reagent, with at least 5.5 micrograms obtained per sample. Naive CD45RAhigh/CD27high T cell percentages were measured by flow cytometry on a PBMC aliquot from every donor. The data stem from a study of blood T cells in healthy people across ages (dated by TCRdb to the mid-2010s). Regarding the complete study: In model experiments, template switching captured roughly one uniquely barcoded TCR beta cDNA molecule for every two T cells. To avoid experimental bias, donors of different ages were distributed randomly across sequencing lanes. The donors were split into four age groups: young (average 16 years), middle-aged (more than 35), aged (roughly 68) and long-lived (more than 80). Age-related changes in TCR beta repertoire diversity were measured in the study by deep sequencing normalized with unique cDNA molecular identifiers. Two additional independent replicas of 1 million unique cDNA reads from the same blood draw were analyzed for two donors (one aged 18 to 29 and one aged 80 or older).

V is pared back by 4 bases and J by 0 bases, with 16 bases lying between the germline termini. From its cysteine to its phenylalanine, the CDR3 spans 15 amino acids. Of all the DNA, just the CDR3 is kept, 45 bases in frame from base 1. CDR1 and CDR2, looked up from the germline V gene (reference sequence), are DFQATT and SNEGSKA. The investigation overall reported the following: Because donor CMV infection status was unknown, age-related changes in expanded clonotypes were potentially confounded. There was a strong correlation between observed TCR beta diversity and the percentage of naive T cells measured by flow cytometry. As age increased, observed TCR beta diversity per million T cells dropped in a roughly linear way, and a significant reduction was already evident by age roughly 40. Compared with the aged group, more naive CD4+ T cells, fewer expanded clones and increased TCR diversity were shown by the long-lived group, suggesting age selection. Because profiling used bulk unsorted PBMCs, naive and antigen-experienced compartments could not be compared conclusively. Estimates of total diversity based on one million sequenced T cells were considered lower bounds and underestimates.

The chain uses TRBV20-1 and TRBJ2-7; the D gene is perhaps TRBD1 or TRBD2, each of them matching over 5 bases. The TCR originated in a man aged 60-69 years in good health. Sequenced material: blood. The DNA sequence is as follows: TGCAGTGCTACCGGCCGGACTGGGGGCTCCTACGAGCAGTACTTC. Its translation reads: CSATGRTGGSYEQYF.